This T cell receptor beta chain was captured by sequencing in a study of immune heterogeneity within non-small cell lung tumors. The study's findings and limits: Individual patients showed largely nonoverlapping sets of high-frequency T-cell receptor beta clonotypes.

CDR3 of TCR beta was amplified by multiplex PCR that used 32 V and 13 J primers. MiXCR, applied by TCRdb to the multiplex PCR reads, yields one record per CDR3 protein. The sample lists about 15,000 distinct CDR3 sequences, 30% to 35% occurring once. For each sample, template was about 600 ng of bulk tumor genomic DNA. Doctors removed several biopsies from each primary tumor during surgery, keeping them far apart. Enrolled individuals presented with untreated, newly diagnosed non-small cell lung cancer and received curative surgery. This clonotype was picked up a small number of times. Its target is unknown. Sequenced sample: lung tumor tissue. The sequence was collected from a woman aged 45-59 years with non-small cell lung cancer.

Here the CDR3 DNA reads TGTGCCAGCAGCCTTCAACAGGGAAATGAAAAACTGTTTTTT. Translated: CASSLQQGNEKLFF. This chain joins TRBV7-9 and TRBJ1-4, with D perhaps TRBD1 (6 bases). The CDR3 has 14 amino acids. Germline assignment: CDR1 SEHNR and CDR2 FQNEAQ (reference sequence). Trimming cost V 5 bases and J 5 bases, with 12 bases left between them.